One sample yielded the 7 T cell receptor beta chains listed below, sequenced in a study of blood T cells in healthy people across ages. PCR was performed a second time for about 7 to 11 cycles using a sample-barcoded 5' primer and a J-beta primer mix. TCRdb processed the 5' RACE reads anew with MiXCR; each CDR3 protein has one entry. The table lists fewer than 800,000 distinct CDR3 sequences, approximately 25% of them singletons. The sample was also linked to a second study, of T cells of mothers and their children.

Specimen: blood. The receptor set was obtained from a boy younger than 18 in good health.

V and J are TRBV3-1 and TRBJ2-7, with a weak D call TRBD1 (5 bases). Germline assignment: CDR1 LGHDT and CDR2 YNNKEL (reference sequence). Trimming pared 1 base from V and 6 bases from J, leaving 7 bases between. The CDR3 has 12 residues. CDR3 amino acids: CASSQVGPEQYF. The CDR3, as DNA: TGTGCCAGCAGCCAAGTGGGGCCCGAGCAGTACTTC.

The J gene is TRBJ2-3, the V gene TRBV20-1, with 9 bases fitting TRBD2. Germline CDR1 is DFQATT and CDR2 is SNEGSKA (reference sequence). The CDR3 covers 16 residues. The ends lost 0 bases at V and 6 bases at J; junction bases unmatched: 10. CDR3 bases: TGCAGTGCTAGAGATCCGGGCCTAGCGGGACAGGATACGCAGTATTTT. Translating it yields CSARDPGLAGQDTQYF.

The chain has TRBV27 and TRBJ2-3, with D possibly matching TRBD2 (6 bases). Trimming left V 0 bases short and J 6 bases short, with 13 bases between. CDR1 and CDR2 (germline): MNHEY, SMNVEV (reference sequence). CDR3 length: 15 residues. The CDR3 spells CASSLSSSGVDTQYF. The CDR3 nucleotides are TGTGCCAGCAGTTTATCGAGTTCGGGGGTCGATACGCAGTATTTT.

This chain links TRBV27 with TRBJ1-6, with 9 positions matching TRBD1. J lost 9 bases, V lost 2 bases, and 5 bases had no gene match. Germline-derived CDR1 and CDR2 are MNHEY and SMNVEV (reference sequence). CDR3 length: 15 residues. DNA of the CDR3: TGTGCCAGCAGTTTAAGGGACAGGGTGGGTTCACCCCTCCACTTT. Protein: CASSLRDRVGSPLHF.

For this clonotype: The CDR3 does not close with the conserved phenylalanine or tryptophan, likely indicating a read error. J is TRBJ1-2 and V is TRBV7-9; 12 bases fit TRBD1. Looked up from germline, CDR1 is SEHNR and CDR2 is FQNEAQ (reference sequence). The CDR3 totals 15 residues. V gave up 4 bases and J gave up 4 bases; unmatched junction bases: 4. The CDR3 DNA sequence: TGTGCCAGCAGCTCCGGGACAGGGGGCGGCTATGGCTACACCCTC. As protein: CASSSGTGGGYGYTL.

This clonotype was observed a few times. CDR3 nucleotides: TGTGCCAGCAGTTTACTAGCGGGAGATCCTTTCGAGCAGTACTTC. Translating it yields CASSLLAGDPFEQYF. The genes are TRBV28 and TRBJ2-5, with TRBD2 matching 10 bases. With the DNA end fitting TRBJ2-7 better, the J assignment may be wrong. The CDR3 runs to 15 residues. Germline CDR1 is MDHEN and CDR2 is SYDVKM.

As regards this clonotype: A read error is possible here, since a much larger clone lies one base away. This chain links TRBV20-1 with TRBJ2-3; the D gene is possibly TRBD2 (5 bases). CDR1 and CDR2 (germline): DFQATT, SNEGSKA (reference sequence). Trimming took off 3 bases at V and 4 bases at J, with 8 bases between the two ends. The length of the CDR3 is 12 residues. The CDR3 spells CSARASSDTQYF. The CDR3 region has the DNA TGCAGTGCTAGGGCTAGCTCAGATACGCAGTATTTT.